These 28 T cell receptor beta chains share one sample of origin, sequenced in a study of control samples from healthy donors and cancer patients (dated by TCRdb to 2020 to 2021). The method behind the library was the immunoSEQ multiplex PCR assay. The source is immuneACCESS, and TCRdb retained only in-frame sequences with V and J called. Part of the clones is not carried over; for the studies checked, unresolved V genes explain less than half of this, and the remainder is unexplained. The sample table records approximately 97,000 clones; around nine tenths of these occur just once. The biggest ten clones account for 3% of the sample. Sequencing was performed on blood. The origin of the receptors is a human donor in good health. The donor label of this sample is uncertain.

This chain connects TRBV5-1 to TRBJ2-4; 7 bases match TRBD1. This CDR3 has 14 residues. CDR1 is SGHRS, CDR2 YFSETQ, per germline. Unmatched junction bases numbered 8, after V lost 1 base and J lost 10 bases. CDR3 protein: CASSLNARGRIQYF. In nucleotides, the CDR3 is TGCGCCAGCAGCTTGAATGCCAGGGGGAGAATTCAGTACTTC.

CDR3 in DNA: TGTGCCAGCAGTTTACGGACTCAAGAGACCCAGTACTTC. This encodes CASSLRTQETQYF. This chain joins TRBV27 and TRBJ2-5, with D possibly TRBD2 on 5 matching bases. Trimming took 2 bases from V and 2 from J, leaving 6 bases between them. Looked up from germline, CDR1 is MNHEY and CDR2 is SMNVEV (reference sequence). The CDR3 is 13 residues long.

The chain is built from TRBV7-2 and TRBJ1-2, with D unresolved. The CDR3 runs to 13 residues. The germline CDR1 and CDR2 sequences are SGHTA and FQGNSA. V was shortened by 6 bases and J by 5 bases, with 13 bases between the two germline ends. The DNA of the CDR3 is TGTGCCAGCAGAAGCAGCGGTGGTTATGGCTACACCTTC. This codes for CASRSSGGYGYTF. Full variable domain (remainder filled in from reference TRBV7-2 and TRBJ1-2): GAGVSQSPSNKVTEKGKDVELRCDPISGHTALYWYRQSLGQGLEFLIYFQGNSAPDKSGLPSDRFSAERTGGSVSTLTIQRTQQEDSAVYLCASRSSGGYGYTFGSGTRLTVV.

This rearrangement joins TRBV6-2 or TRBV6-3 to TRBJ2-6; 8 bases align to TRBD1. V lost 6 bases, J lost 0 bases, and 7 bases stayed unmatched. The CDR3 length is 17 residues. Germline CDR1 and CDR2: MNHEY and SVGEGT. CDR3 protein: CASSDRGFRSGANVLTF. CDR3 in DNA: TGTGCCAGCAGCGACAGGGGATTTCGCTCTGGGGCCAACGTCCTGACTTTC.

The V call is TRBV24-1, the J call TRBJ2-3; TRBD1 agrees at 9 bases. CDR1 KGHDR and CDR2 SFDVKD come from the germline V gene. The CDR3 contains 17 residues. The junction had 10 bases not matched to a gene; V was cut back by 5 bases and J by 2 bases. This chain's CDR3 is CATSGTGQGKFTDTQYF. For the CDR3, the DNA is TGTGCCACCAGTGGCACGGGACAGGGAAAGTTCACAGATACGCAGTATTTT.

This clone was counted a single time. The rearrangement uses TRBV9 and TRBJ1-1; TRBD1 matches at 11 bases. V was pared by 3 bases and J by 4 bases, with 5 bases of the junction left unmatched. This CDR3 spans 15 amino acids. Germline V gene lookup returns CDR1 SGDLS and CDR2 YYNGEE. The CDR3 reads CASSAAGTGGTEAFF. The CDR3 coding sequence is TGTGCCAGCAGCGCTGCCGGGACAGGGGGCACTGAAGCTTTCTTT. The whole variable domain, remainder taken from reference TRBV9 and TRBJ1-1, is DSGVTQTPKHLITATGQRVTLRCSPRSGDLSVYWYQQSLDQGLQFLIQYYNGEERAKGNILERFSAQQFPDLHSELNLSSLELGDSALYFCASSAAGTGGTEAFFGQGTRLTVV.

This rearrangement joins TRBV6-5 to TRBJ2-1; D perhaps matches TRBD2 (6 bases). The CDR3 runs to 13 residues. Germline V gives CDR1 MNHEY, CDR2 SVGAGI. The ends were cut back, 6 bases at V and 12 bases at J, with 18 bases in the middle. DNA of the CDR3: TGTGCCAGCAGGGCGACGGGGGATTTCGGGCAGTTCTTC. Amino acid sequence: CASRATGDFGQFF.

In the case of this clone: The junction shows a germline mismatch at one end, possibly a read error. This chain links TRBV7-2 with TRBJ2-1; 13 nucleotides align to TRBD2. CDR1 is SGHTA, CDR2 FQGNSA, per germline. There are 13 residues in the CDR3. The DNA for the CDR3 is TGTGCCAGCAGCTCGGGACTAGCGGGGATTACGGTCTTC. It translates to CASSSGLAGITVF.

This chain joins TRBV27 and TRBJ1-4, with D possibly matching TRBD1 (5 bases). Trimming shortened V by 4 bases and J by 3 bases, and 9 bases separated the two germline ends. The germline gives CDR1 MNHEY, CDR2 SMNVEV (reference sequence). This CDR3 spans 14 amino acids. DNA of the CDR3: TGTGCCAGCAGTTACGGGGACCCTAATGAAAAACTGTTTTTT. Its translation is CASSYGDPNEKLFF.

This clone was observed a single time. The genes are TRBV7-8 and TRBJ1-1; D gene unclear. Trimming took off 3 bases at V and 1 base at J, with 9 bases between the two ends. This CDR3 region has 14 residues. The germline V gene has CDR1 SGHVS and CDR2 FQNEAQ. Written as DNA, the CDR3 is TGTGCCAGCAGCTTGACCCAAGGGAACACTGAAGCTTTCTTT. This encodes CASSLTQGNTEAFF.

The chain combines TRBV6-5 with TRBJ1-1; D call uncertain. Trimming left V 2 bases short and J 6 bases short, with 13 bases between. There are 14 residues in the CDR3. Germline V gives CDR1 MNHEY, CDR2 SVGAGI. This chain's CDR3 is CASSYGPREPEAFF. CDR3 DNA sequence: TGTGCCAGCAGTTACGGGCCTCGGGAGCCTGAAGCTTTCTTT.

The chain links TRBV3-1 (or the pseudogene TRBV3-2) to TRBJ1-2; no clear D. CDR3 size: 15 residues. The V gene's germline CDR1 is LGHDT and CDR2 YNNKEL (reference sequence). Trimming shortened V by 4 bases and J by 1 base, and 13 bases separated the two germline ends. CDR3 coding DNA: TGTGCCAGCAGCCCCGAGGGCATTCTTAACTATGGCTACACCTTC. Its protein is CASSPEGILNYGYTF.

This clone was seen a single time. The rearrangement uses TRBV1 and TRBJ2-5. TRBV1 represents a pseudogene. This CDR3 has 14 residues. The CDR3 sequence: CTSSQGQEQETQYF. The CDR3 region has the DNA TGCACCAGCAGCCAAGGGCAAGAGCAAGAGACCCAGTACTTC.

The CDR3: CASSRLQGTGTYNEQFF. The CDR3 nucleotides read TGCGCCAGCAGCCGTCTGCAGGGGACAGGTACCTACAATGAGCAGTTCTTC. The gene calls are TRBV5-1 and TRBJ2-1, with TRBD1 identical over 8 bases. Trimming removed 4 bases from V and 2 bases from J; junction bases left unmatched: 11. Germline V lookup: CDR1 SGHRS, CDR2 YFSETQ. This CDR3 is 17 amino acids long.

Concerning this clone: The conserved final phenylalanine or tryptophan is absent from the CDR3, which likely points to a read error. The limits of the CDR3 on the DNA are not certain, so only TCRdb's listed CDR3 is given. This chain uses TRBV2 with TRBJ2-7. The CDR3 is 8 residues long, ends included. Germline CDR1 SNHLY, CDR2 FYNNEI. CDR3 in amino acids: CASSVGAA.

The CDR3 here is CASSIESGRGSPLHF. CDR3 DNA sequence: TGTGCCAGTAGTATAGAATCAGGACGTGGTTCACCCCTCCACTTT. The chain combines TRBV19 with TRBJ1-6; D remains unclear. CDR3 size: 15 residues. The ends were cut back, 0 bases at V and 9 bases at J, with 12 bases in the middle. Germline V gene data show CDR1 as LNHDA and CDR2 as SQIVND (reference sequence).

The chain combines TRBV18 with TRBJ1-1, with D uncertain. The CDR3 is made up of 13 amino acids. The V end lost 4 bases, the J end lost 4 bases, and 10 bases lay between the germline ends. Germline-derived CDR1 and CDR2 are KGHSH and LQKENI. The CDR3 region is CASSRAAFTEAFF. CDR3 in DNA: TGTGCCAGCTCACGGGCAGCCTTCACTGAAGCTTTCTTT.

This clone was seen a handful of times. The chain uses TRBV27 and TRBJ2-7, with TRBD1 as a possible D gene (5 bases). Deletions cut 6 bases from V and 3 bases from J, with 9 bases between. Looked up from germline, CDR1 is MNHEY and CDR2 is SMNVEV (reference sequence). There are 12 residues in the CDR3. CDR3 bases: TGTGCCAGCAGGGGAAGGGGCTACGAGCAGTACTTC. Its translation: CASRGRGYEQYF.

This sequence joins TRBV7-2 and TRBJ2-7; D may match TRBD1 or TRBD2 (5 bases each). CDR1 SGHTA and CDR2 FQGNSA come from the germline V gene. The V end was cut by 3 bases, the J end by 2 bases, with 17 bases between. The CDR3 loop spans 16 amino acids. The CDR3 sequence: CASSFPRGGLTYEQYF. The CDR3 DNA reads as TGTGCCAGCAGCTTCCCCCGGGGCGGACTGACCTACGAGCAGTACTTC.

This rearrangement joins TRBV15 to TRBJ1-1; D gene uncertain. Germline loops: CDR1 LNHNV, CDR2 YYDKDF (reference sequence). Trimming shortened V by 0 bases and J by 6 bases, and 20 bases separated the two germline ends. CDR3 length: 17 residues. The CDR3 nucleotides are TGTGCCACCAGCAGAGATACCGCGTTGGGGAAACTCGCTGAAGCTTTCTTT. This sequence encodes CATSRDTALGKLAEAFF.

This chain connects TRBV7-9 to TRBJ2-4, with D possibly matching TRBD2 (5 bases). Between the trimmed V and J ends, which lost 1 base and 1 base, there was a span of 11 bases. This CDR3 is built from 16 residues. Germline V lookup: CDR1 SEHNR, CDR2 FQNEAQ (reference sequence). CDR3 coding DNA: TGTGCCAGCAGCTTAGTAGAGGGAACGGCCAAAAACATTCAGTACTTC. Encoded protein: CASSLVEGTAKNIQYF.

This clone has only one observation. This rearrangement joins TRBV23-1 to TRBJ1-1; TRBD1 aligns across 10 bases. TRBV23-1 is noted as an ORF with a role that remains uncertain. This CDR3 region has 14 residues. V gave up 3 bases and J gave up 6 bases; unmatched junction bases: 4. This chain's CDR3 is CASSQGQGRPEAFF. In DNA, the CDR3 is TGCGCCAGCAGTCAGGGACAGGGGCGTCCTGAAGCTTTCTTT.

For the CDR3, the DNA is TGTGCCAGCACCGCCCAGCCCCCCAGCGGGGGGGACAATGAGCAGTTCTTC. Translating gives CASTAQPPSGGDNEQFF. The chain recombines TRBV2 with TRBJ2-1, with TRBD2 identical over 10 bases. This CDR3 contains 17 residues. Germline V CDR1 and CDR2: SNHLY, FYNNEI. The V segment lost 7 bases and the J segment 5 bases; nucleotides outside the gene matches: 14.

This clone was seen a single time. This chain joins TRBV30 and TRBJ1-2, with D hard to call. Germline V lookup: CDR1 GTSNPN, CDR2 SVGIG (reference sequence). V dropped 0 bases and J dropped 7 bases, with 12 bases sitting between them. This CDR3 comprises 13 residues. CDR3 sequence (DNA): TGTGCCTGGAGTGTACTGGGCGGATCTGGCTACACCTTC. This translates into CAWSVLGGSGYTF.

This clone was observed once. J is TRBJ2-2 and V is TRBV5-1; D remains ambiguous. The germline gives CDR1 SGHRS, CDR2 YFSETQ. The CDR3 length is 14 residues. The ends were cut back, 0 bases at V and 0 bases at J, with 3 bases in the middle. The CDR3 loop is CASSLGANTGELFF. CDR3 sequence (DNA): TGCGCCAGCAGCTTGGGAGCGAACACCGGGGAGCTGTTTTTT.

The rearrangement uses TRBV7-8 and TRBJ2-7; D remains unclear. Trimming took 1 base from V and 2 from J, leaving 9 bases between them. The CDR3 runs to 14 residues. The germline CDR1 and CDR2 sequences are SGHVS and FQNEAQ. CDR3 coding DNA: TGTGCCAGCAGCTTAGTGGGTAGGACCTACGAGCAGTACTTC. It translates to CASSLVGRTYEQYF.

V is TRBV5-4 and J is TRBJ2-3; no firm D call. From germline, CDR1 is SGHNT and CDR2 YYREEE (reference sequence). Trimming shortened V by 2 bases and J by 1 base, and 8 bases separated the two germline ends. This CDR3 comprises 14 residues. The DNA of the CDR3 is TGTGCCAGCAGCTTATCGCCAGGCACAGATACGCAGTATTTT. Amino acids: CASSLSPGTDTQYF.

This chain connects TRBV28 to TRBJ1-3, with no clear D. The germline V and J ends were trimmed by 6 bases and 0 bases, with 12 bases remaining between them. The CDR3 consists of 15 residues. The germline V gene encodes CDR1 MDHEN and CDR2 SYDVKM. CDR3 protein: CASRSSGASGNTIYF. In DNA form, the CDR3 reads TGTGCCAGCAGGTCTTCTGGAGCCTCTGGAAACACCATATATTTT.